The clone carrying this TCR beta chain has just one count. As processed by the authors: The authors estimated nucleated cell counts from reference gene primer amplification. Clones were read by immunoSEQ multiplex PCR, and TCRdb kept only the in-frame ones, dropping some. V and J calls and clone size follow that table, whereas D and trimming were derived from the DNA. Among about 120,000 clones listed, just under 90% were seen once. The data were obtained in a study of blood T cell repertoires in COVID-19. Study context: Sites in the United States, Italy and Spain provided acute and convalescent COVID-19 samples. Nucleic acid was either cDNA or gDNA, and it came from T cells, B-cell-depleted T cells, or PBMCs.

The germline CDR1 and CDR2 sequences are MNHEY and SMNVEV (reference sequence). Trimming took off 1 base at V and 2 bases at J, with 11 bases between the two ends. The CDR3 contains 15 residues. The source is a woman aged 50 to 60 with acute or convalescent COVID-19. The chain recombines TRBV27 with TRBJ1-1; D might be TRBD1 (5 bases). Material for sequencing was peripheral blood. CDR3 residues: CASSLLGDLNTEAFF. Written as DNA, the CDR3 is TGTGCCAGCAGTTTATTAGGGGATCTAAACACTGAAGCTTTCTTT.